Below are 17 T cell receptor beta chains sequenced from a single sample in a study of spatial heterogeneity in lung cancer. Time point defined: blood at routine non-recurrence follow-up after resection. TCRdb re-called the 5' RACE reads through MiXCR, storing one row per CDR3 protein. This sample carries about 70,000 distinct CDR3 sequences, about 8.2% of them seen once, and the ten largest clones take 1.5% to 2%. The material was PBMCs, obtained at follow-up. Receptors were obtained from a female donor with early-stage non-small cell lung cancer.

This clonotype showed up many times. The chain's CDR3 is CASNEQFF. The CDR3 nucleotides are TGTGCCAGCAATGAGCAGTTCTTC. The chain recombines TRBV7-9 with TRBJ2-1; D unresolved. In germline, CDR1 is SEHNR, CDR2 FQNEAQ (reference sequence). V lost 7 bases and J lost 8, with 0 bases in between. This CDR3 has 8 residues.

This clonotype was picked up many times. V and J are TRBV10-3 and TRBJ1-4, with 11 bases identical to TRBD1. The CDR3 contains 14 residues. The trim removed 8 bases at V and 10 bases at J, leaving 9 bases unmatched. Germline V CDR1 and CDR2: ENHRY, SYGVKD. The CDR3 coding sequence is TGTGCCATCGGAAACGGACAGGGGGCGGCAAAACTGTTTTTT. Its protein product is CAIGNGQGAAKLFF.

Ten or more counts support this clonotype. The chain combines TRBV7-9 with TRBJ2-5, with 8 positions matching TRBD1. CDR3 length: 14 amino acids. Unmatched junction bases numbered 5, after V lost 3 bases and J lost 5 bases. Germline lookup yields CDR1 SEHNR and CDR2 FQNEAQ (reference sequence). CDR3 protein: CASSFPGGEETQYF. The CDR3 DNA follows: TGTGCCAGCAGCTTCCCAGGGGGCGAGGAGACCCAGTACTTC.

This clonotype came up many times. This chain's CDR3 is CASSPAGFLYEQYF. As DNA, the CDR3 is TGTGCCAGCTCACCGGCAGGATTCCTCTACGAGCAGTACTTC. This chain joins TRBV18 and TRBJ2-7; the D is unclear. This CDR3 has 14 residues. Germline V gives CDR1 KGHSH, CDR2 LQKENI. V was clipped by 3 bases and J by 3 bases, with 12 bases between them.

This rearrangement joins TRBV9 to TRBJ2-1, with 10 bases matching TRBD2. The CDR3 spans 16 residues. The germline V gene encodes CDR1 SGDLS and CDR2 YYNGEE. With 3 bases clipped from V and 8 bases from J, the junction kept 11 bases outside the gene matches. The CDR3 region is CASSAGSGLAVDEQFF. The DNA for the CDR3 is TGTGCCAGCAGCGCAGGCTCCGGACTAGCGGTGGATGAGCAGTTCTTC.

The chain joins TRBV15 to TRBJ2-5; 10 bases line up with TRBD2. Losses at the gene ends were 3 bases for V and 7 bases for J; bases not matched to a gene: 11. CDR3 length equals 16 residues. Germline V lookup: CDR1 LNHNV, CDR2 YYDKDF (reference sequence). The CDR3 sequence: CATSRALAGLPGTQYF. CDR3 bases: TGTGCCACCAGCAGGGCACTAGCGGGATTACCCGGGACCCAGTACTTC.

This rearrangement joins TRBV18 to TRBJ2-7; D uncertain. The CDR3 is made up of 12 amino acids. Trimming left V 5 bases short and J 4 bases short, with 9 bases between. In germline, CDR1 is KGHSH, CDR2 LQKENI. CDR3 bases: TGTGCCAGCTCATCGGACGCTTACGAGCAGTACTTC. Its protein product is CASSSDAYEQYF.

Many counts were recorded for this clonotype. This sequence joins TRBV27 and TRBJ1-5; 7 bases are shared with TRBD1. Trimming at V came to 5 bases and at J to 1 base, leaving 5 bases not matched to a gene. This CDR3 region has 15 residues. Germline V gene lookup returns CDR1 MNHEY and CDR2 SMNVEV (reference sequence). CDR3 loop: CASSTTGTSNQPQHF. The CDR3 bases are TGTGCCAGCAGTACGACAGGGACGAGCAATCAGCCCCAGCATTTT.

In its sample, this clonotype was seen a few times. V is TRBV10-3 and J is TRBJ2-3; D may be TRBD2 (6 bases). V was shortened by 3 bases and J by 3 bases, with 13 bases between the two germline ends. From germline, CDR1 is ENHRY and CDR2 SYGVKD. This CDR3 is built from 15 residues. CDR3: CAISDGGSSTDTQYF. In DNA, the CDR3 is TGTGCCATCAGTGATGGGGGGAGTAGTACAGATACGCAGTATTTT.

At least ten counts were recorded for this clonotype. The chain carries TRBV12-3 or TRBV12-4 and TRBJ2-2; 7 positions match TRBD2. The CDR3 loop spans 13 amino acids. The junction had 4 bases not matched to a gene; V was cut back by 5 bases and J by 7 bases. CDR3 bases: TGTGCCAGCAGTAGAGCGGGACTCGGGGAGCTGTTTTTT. This sequence encodes CASSRAGLGELFF.

This clonotype came up a few times. V is TRBV3-1 and J is TRBJ2-3; 13 bases map to TRBD2. From germline, CDR1 is LGHDT and CDR2 YNNKEL (reference sequence). The ends lost 4 bases at V and 4 bases at J; junction bases unmatched: 14. This CDR3 contains 19 residues. CDR3 sequence (DNA): TGTGCCAGCAGCCGTCCAGGACTAGCGGGAGCGTGGAGCGCAGATACGCAGTATTTT. It translates to CASSRPGLAGAWSADTQYF.

This clonotype showed up just a few times. J is TRBJ2-1 and V is TRBV11-3, with TRBD2 as a possible D gene (5 bases). With 3 bases removed from V and 7 bases from J, the gap between germline ends came to 10 bases. The germline CDR1 and CDR2 sequences are SGHNT and YENEEA. CDR3 length: 13 residues. CDR3: CASSFGVWNEQFF. DNA of the CDR3: TGTGCCAGCAGCTTCGGGGTTTGGAATGAGCAGTTCTTC.

This clonotype occurred many times. The chain links TRBV18 to TRBJ2-7; TRBD2 matches at 9 bases. The CDR3 runs to 15 residues. V shed 2 bases, J shed 2 bases, and the junction held 4 bases outside the gene matches. Germline V CDR1 and CDR2: KGHSH, LQKENI. For the CDR3, the DNA is TGTGCCAGCTCACCATCAGCGGGAGGAACCTACGAGCAGTACTTC. Translation: CASSPSAGGTYEQYF.

The chain joins TRBV19 to TRBJ2-1; 7 nucleotides line up with TRBD1. This CDR3 contains 13 residues. J gave up 6 bases and V 5 bases, and 4 bases lay outside the gene matches. Germline V gives CDR1 LNHDA, CDR2 SQIVND (reference sequence). CDR3 DNA: TGTGCCAGTAGTCCGACAGGGAGCAATGAGCAGTTCTTC. This encodes CASSPTGSNEQFF. Supplemented by reference TRBV19 and TRBJ2-1, the full variable domain reads DGGITQSPKYLFRKEGQNVTLSCEQNLNHDAMYWYRQDPGQGLRLIYYSQIVNDFQKGDIAEGYSVSREKKESFPLTVTSAQKNPTAFYLCASSPTGSNEQFFGPGTRLTVL.

This clonotype appeared many times. The chain links TRBV18 to TRBJ1-1, with a tentative D call TRBD1 (5 bases). CDR1 and CDR2 (germline): KGHSH, LQKENI. This CDR3 spans 15 amino acids. V lost 4 bases, J lost 1 base, and 13 bases lay in between. CDR3 nucleotide sequence: TGTGCCAGCTCACGGGTGACAGTAGGGAACACTGAAGCTTTCTTT. Amino acid sequence: CASSRVTVGNTEAFF.

This clonotype was counted only a few times. The chain uses TRBV20-1 and TRBJ1-5; tentative D call: TRBD1 (5 bases). Germline CDR1 and CDR2: DFQATT and SNEGSKA (reference sequence). V was trimmed by 2 bases and J by 4 bases, leaving 9 bases between them. This CDR3 has 13 residues. The CDR3 bases are TGCAGTGCTAGACAGGGCGGTAATCAGCCCCAGCATTTT. It specifies CSARQGGNQPQHF.

This clonotype was detected a few times. V is TRBV7-8 and J is TRBJ2-1; D is unresolved. From germline, CDR1 is SGHVS and CDR2 FQNEAQ. With 1 base removed from V and 6 bases from J, the gap between germline ends came to 13 bases. The CDR3 is made up of 15 amino acids. The CDR3, as DNA: TGTGCCAGCAGCTTAGAAGCCCTGACCTTCAATGAGCAGTTCTTC. This encodes CASSLEALTFNEQFF.